A single sample gave rise to the 20 T cell receptor beta chains below, sequenced in a study of neurological immune-mediated disorders. TCRdb ran MiXCR on the 5' RACE reads and lists one entry per CDR3 protein. The profile shows 15,000 to 20,000 distinct CDR3 sequences, 14% of them singletons. The sample comprised CD4+ T cells from blood. Receptors were obtained from a woman aged 60 to 75 with HTLV-1-associated myelopathy (HAM/TSP).

This clonotype was seen ten or more times. The rearrangement uses TRBV7-8 and TRBJ1-5, with TRBD1 matching over 9 bases. After removal of 5 bases from V and 3 bases from J, the junction contained 5 bases not matched to a gene. Germline CDR1 is SGHVS and CDR2 is FQNEAQ. The CDR3 contains 15 residues. CDR3 amino acids: CASSLGQGDNQPQHF. CDR3 DNA: TGTGCCAGCAGCCTGGGACAGGGTGACAATCAGCCCCAGCATTTT.

This clonotype was seen many times. The V call is TRBV11-2, the J call TRBJ1-5; possibly TRBD1 for D (5 bases). The CDR3 consists of 13 residues. Trimming shortened V by 1 base and J by 7 bases, and 8 bases separated the two germline ends. The V gene's germline CDR1 is SGHAT and CDR2 FQNNGV. The CDR3 sequence: CASSLGRDQPQHF. The CDR3 nucleotides read TGTGCCAGCAGCTTAGGGCGGGACCAGCCCCAGCATTTT. Supplemented by reference TRBV11-2 and TRBJ1-5, the full variable domain reads EAGVAQSPRYKIIEKRQSVAFWCNPISGHATLYWYQQILGQGPKLLIQFQNNGVVDDSQLPKDRFSAERLKGVDSTLKIQPAKLEDSAVYLCASSLGRDQPQHFGDGTRLSIL.

This clonotype rates as medium-sized. This rearrangement joins TRBV20-1 to TRBJ2-5, with TRBD1 identical over 9 bases. The trim removed 3 bases at V and 2 bases at J, leaving 7 bases unmatched. CDR1 DFQATT and CDR2 SNEGSKA come from the germline V gene (reference sequence). The CDR3 is made up of 15 amino acids. The CDR3 is CSARTGGSGQETQYF. CDR3 nucleotide sequence: TGCAGTGCTAGGACAGGGGGAAGTGGACAAGAGACCCAGTACTTC.

In its sample, this clonotype is medium-sized. J is TRBJ2-1 and V is TRBV7-8; 9 nucleotides line up with TRBD2. The length of the CDR3 is 16 residues. V gave up 2 bases and J gave up 3 bases; unmatched junction bases: 5. Germline CDR1 is SGHVS and CDR2 is FQNEAQ. In DNA, the CDR3 is TGTGCCAGCAGCTTAAGGTGGACTAGCGACTACAATGAGCAGTTCTTC. It yields the protein CASSLRWTSDYNEQFF.

This clonotype was observed at least ten times. The chain combines TRBV5-1 with TRBJ2-3; TRBD2 is a possible D gene (5 bases). The CDR3 totals 16 residues. Deletions cut 0 bases from V and 1 base from J, with 12 bases between. Germline V gene lookup returns CDR1 SGHRS and CDR2 YFSETQ. The CDR3 DNA sequence: TGCGCCAGCAGCTTGGCCTTGAGGGTGGGCACAGATACGCAGTATTTT. This translates into CASSLALRVGTDTQYF.

This chain uses TRBV9 with TRBJ2-2; 11 bases are shared with TRBD2. V was pared by 7 bases and J by 3 bases, with 5 bases of the junction left unmatched. Germline CDR1 is SGDLS and CDR2 is YYNGEE. This CDR3 has 15 amino acids. CDR3 DNA sequence: TGTGCCAGCCTTCAGACTAGCGGGGACACCGGGGAGCTGTTTTTT. Translated, it gives CASLQTSGDTGELFF.

This clonotype was detected ten times or more. This chain joins TRBV7-9 and TRBJ1-1; the D gene is possibly TRBD1 (5 bases). CDR3 length: 15 residues. CDR1 is SEHNR and CDR2 is FQNEAQ in the germline V gene (reference sequence). The ends were cut back, 3 bases at V and 3 bases at J, with 14 bases in the middle. The CDR3 reads CASSFRQPGDTEAFF. Written as DNA, the CDR3 is TGTGCCAGCAGCTTTAGGCAGCCGGGGGACACTGAAGCTTTCTTT.

The CDR3 nucleotides read TGCAGCGTTGCCGAGGGACAGGGGGCGGATACTGAAGCTTTCTTT. This codes for CSVAEGQGADTEAFF. This rearrangement joins TRBV29-1 to TRBJ1-1; 12 bases agree with TRBD1. The CDR3 contains 15 residues. J gave up 5 bases and V 4 bases, and 8 bases lay outside the gene matches. Germline V gives CDR1 SQVTM, CDR2 ANQGSEA.

This clonotype was detected ten times or more. The chain couples TRBV12-3 or TRBV12-4 to TRBJ2-5, with unresolved D. The CDR3 covers 15 residues. The V gene lost 1 base and the J gene lost 2 bases, with 11 bases spanning the gap. Here the CDR3 DNA reads TGTGCCAGCAGTTTAGTAGCCAGCAAACAAGAGACCCAGTACTTC. Its protein is CASSLVASKQETQYF.

Many counts were recorded for this clonotype. The rearrangement uses TRBV4-1 and TRBJ2-2, with D possibly being TRBD1 (6 bases). CDR1 and CDR2 (germline): MGHRA, YSYEKL. The CDR3 is 15 amino acids. The germline V and J ends were trimmed by 1 base and 1 base, with 7 bases remaining between them. This CDR3 reads CASSQVTGNTGELFF. Written as DNA, the CDR3 is TGCGCCAGCAGCCAAGTGACAGGGAACACCGGGGAGCTGTTTTTT.

This clonotype was counted many times. The chain links TRBV20-1 to TRBJ2-1; TRBD1 or TRBD2 may be the D gene (5 bases each). CDR3 length: 16 residues. Germline assignment: CDR1 DFQATT and CDR2 SNEGSKA (reference sequence). Between the trimmed V and J ends, which lost 3 bases and 0 bases, there was a span of 15 bases. This CDR3 is CSASSRGPSSYNEQFF. The CDR3 DNA reads TGCAGTGCTAGCAGTCGGGGCCCGAGCTCCTACAATGAGCAGTTCTTC.

This clonotype was observed many times. Mismatch with germline at one junction end may stem from a read error. V is TRBV11-2 and J is TRBJ2-4, with 8 bases lining up with TRBD2. CDR1 and CDR2 from the germline V gene are SGHAT and FQNNGV. The CDR3 is 15 residues long. Here the CDR3 DNA reads TGTGCCAGCAGCTTACCGGGAGGGCGGACCCAAATGACGCACTTC. It codes for CASSLPGGRTQMTHF.

The sample holds many counts of this clonotype. CDR3 coding DNA: TGTGCCAGCAGCCGAGGGGCCTCCTCTGGAAACACCATATATTTT. As protein: CASSRGASSGNTIYF. The chain has TRBV9 and TRBJ1-3, with D perhaps TRBD1 (5 bases). CDR3 length: 15 residues. Per germline, CDR1 SGDLS and CDR2 YYNGEE. The ends were cut back, 4 bases at V and 0 bases at J, with 11 bases in the middle.

This clonotype was found many times. This chain uses TRBV6-1 with TRBJ2-7; maybe TRBD2 (6 bases). Germline V lookup: CDR1 MNHNS, CDR2 SASEGT. Trimming removed 1 base at V and 3 bases at J, with 13 bases between. This CDR3 comprises 15 residues. The chain's CDR3 is CASSEEAGTVYEQYF. CDR3 DNA: TGTGCCAGCAGTGAAGAGGCGGGAACAGTCTACGAGCAGTACTTC.

Ten or more counts support this clonotype. The V gene is TRBV29-1, the J gene TRBJ1-1; D not certain. Between the trimmed V and J ends, which lost 7 bases and 0 bases, there was a span of 15 bases. Germline CDR1 reads SQVTM; CDR2 reads ANQGSEA. This CDR3 is 14 amino acids long. Here the CDR3 DNA reads TGCAGCGCCGCGTCAACCCAGGTGAACACTGAAGCTTTCTTT. Residues: CSAASTQVNTEAFF.

This clonotype is judged medium-sized. This sequence joins TRBV12-3 or TRBV12-4 and TRBJ1-3; D perhaps matches TRBD1 (6 bases). The ends were cut back, 3 bases at V and 0 bases at J, with 6 bases in the middle. The CDR3 loop spans 14 amino acids. CDR3 region: CASSLGASGNTIYF. The DNA for the CDR3 is TGTGCCAGCAGTTTGGGGGCCTCTGGAAACACCATATATTTT.

In its sample, this clonotype was seen many times. The chain has TRBV5-1 and TRBJ2-7; 14 nucleotides agree with TRBD2. Per germline, CDR1 SGHRS and CDR2 YFSETQ. Trimming took 4 bases from V and 3 from J; bases not matched to a gene: 6. The CDR3 totals 16 residues. DNA of the CDR3: TGCGCCAGCAGCCCCGGGACTAGCGGGGGAGTCTACGAGCAGTACTTC. Its translation is CASSPGTSGGVYEQYF.

In its sample, this clonotype was seen once. The junction departs from germline at one end; a sequencing error may be responsible. The chain uses TRBV20-1 and TRBJ2-7; TRBD2 agrees at 7 bases. CDR1 DFQATT and CDR2 SNEGSKA come from the germline V gene (reference sequence). The CDR3 has 14 residues. The CDR3 region has the DNA TGCAGTGCTGGAAGACCGGGACTAACAGACAATGAGCAGTTC. It encodes CSAGRPGLTDNEQF.

This clonotype came up many times. The V and J genes are TRBV24-1 and TRBJ2-1; D possibly corresponds to TRBD2 (6 bases). The CDR3 extends over 17 amino acids. V gave up 3 bases and J gave up 4 bases, with 18 bases separating them. Germline V gene data show CDR1 as KGHDR and CDR2 as SFDVKD. This CDR3 is CATSDPRTRAGYNEQFF. The CDR3, as DNA: TGTGCCACCAGTGATCCCCGGACCCGTGCGGGGTACAATGAGCAGTTCTTC.

This clonotype was picked up many times. The CDR3 spells CASGLTRTAARNTIYF. DNA for the CDR3: TGTGCTAGTGGTTTGACGCGGACGGCCGCGAGAAACACCATATATTTT. The V and J genes are TRBV12-5 and TRBJ1-3; D remains unclear. The CDR3 contains 16 residues. Germline CDR1 and CDR2: LGHNT and FRNRAP. V was pared by 2 bases and J by 5 bases, with 16 bases between.